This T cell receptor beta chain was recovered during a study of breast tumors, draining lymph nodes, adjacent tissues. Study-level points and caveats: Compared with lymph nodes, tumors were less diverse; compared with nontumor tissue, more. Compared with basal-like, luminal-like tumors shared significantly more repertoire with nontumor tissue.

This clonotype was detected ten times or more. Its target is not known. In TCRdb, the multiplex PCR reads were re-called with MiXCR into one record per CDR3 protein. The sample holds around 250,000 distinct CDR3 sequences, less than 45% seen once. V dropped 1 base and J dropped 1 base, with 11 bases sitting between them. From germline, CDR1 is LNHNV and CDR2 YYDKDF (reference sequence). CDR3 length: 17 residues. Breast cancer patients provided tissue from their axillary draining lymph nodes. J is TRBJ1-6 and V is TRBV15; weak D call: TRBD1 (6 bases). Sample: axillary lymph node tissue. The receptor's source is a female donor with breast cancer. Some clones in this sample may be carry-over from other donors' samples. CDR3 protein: CATSRGDIRSYNSPLHF. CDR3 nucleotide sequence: TGTGCCACCAGCAGAGGGGACATTAGATCCTATAATTCACCCCTCCACTTT.